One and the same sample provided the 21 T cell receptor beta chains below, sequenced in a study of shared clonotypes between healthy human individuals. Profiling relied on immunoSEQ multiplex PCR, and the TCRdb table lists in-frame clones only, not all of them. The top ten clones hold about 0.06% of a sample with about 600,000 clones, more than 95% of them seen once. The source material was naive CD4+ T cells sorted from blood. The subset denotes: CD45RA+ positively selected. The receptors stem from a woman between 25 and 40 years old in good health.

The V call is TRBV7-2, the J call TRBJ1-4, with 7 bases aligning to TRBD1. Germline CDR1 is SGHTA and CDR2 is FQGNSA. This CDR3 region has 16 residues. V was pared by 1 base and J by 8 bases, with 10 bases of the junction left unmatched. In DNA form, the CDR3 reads TGTGCCAGCAGCTTAGGATTATGGCAGGGGGAGGAAAAACTGTTTTTT. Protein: CASSLGLWQGEEKLFF.

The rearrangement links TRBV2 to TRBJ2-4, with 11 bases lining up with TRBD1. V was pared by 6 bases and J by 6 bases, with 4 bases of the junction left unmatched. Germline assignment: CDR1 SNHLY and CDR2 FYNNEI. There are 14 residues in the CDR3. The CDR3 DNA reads TGTGCCAGCAGCCCCGGGACAGGGGGAAACATTCAGTACTTC. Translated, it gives CASSPGTGGNIQYF.

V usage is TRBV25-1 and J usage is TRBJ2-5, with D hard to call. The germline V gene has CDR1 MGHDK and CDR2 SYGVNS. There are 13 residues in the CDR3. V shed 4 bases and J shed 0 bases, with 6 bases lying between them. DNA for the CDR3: TGTGCCAGCAGTGGCAGGCACCAAGAGACCCAGTACTTC. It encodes CASSGRHQETQYF.

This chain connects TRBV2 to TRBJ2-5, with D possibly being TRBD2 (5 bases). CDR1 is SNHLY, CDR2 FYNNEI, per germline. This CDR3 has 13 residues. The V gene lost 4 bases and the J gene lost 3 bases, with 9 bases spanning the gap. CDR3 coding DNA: TGTGCCAGCAGTGGGACGGGGAAAGAGACCCAGTACTTC. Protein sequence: CASSGTGKETQYF.

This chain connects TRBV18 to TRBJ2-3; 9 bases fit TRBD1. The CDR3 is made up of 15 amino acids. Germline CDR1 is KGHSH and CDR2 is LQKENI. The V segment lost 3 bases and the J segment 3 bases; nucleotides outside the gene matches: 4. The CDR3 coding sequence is TGTGCCAGCTCACCTTCCGGACAGGGGACAGATACGCAGTATTTT. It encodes CASSPSGQGTDTQYF.

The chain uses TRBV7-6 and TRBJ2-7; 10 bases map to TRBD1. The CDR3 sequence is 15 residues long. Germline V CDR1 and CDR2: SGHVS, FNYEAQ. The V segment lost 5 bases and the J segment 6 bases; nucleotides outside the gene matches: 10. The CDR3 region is CASSPLGQGGAEQYF. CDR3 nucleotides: TGTGCCAGCAGCCCACTCGGACAGGGGGGGGCCGAGCAGTACTTC.

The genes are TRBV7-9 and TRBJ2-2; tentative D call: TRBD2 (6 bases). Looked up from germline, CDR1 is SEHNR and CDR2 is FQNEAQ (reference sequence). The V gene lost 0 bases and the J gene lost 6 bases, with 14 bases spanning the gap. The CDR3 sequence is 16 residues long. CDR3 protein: CASSLAALAMAGELFF. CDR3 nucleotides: TGTGCCAGCAGCTTAGCGGCACTAGCTATGGCCGGGGAGCTGTTTTTT.

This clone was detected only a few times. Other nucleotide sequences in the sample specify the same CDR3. As DNA, the CDR3 is TGTGCCAGCAGTTTGAACTATGGCTACACCTTC. It specifies CASSLNYGYTF. V is TRBV28 and J is TRBJ1-2; D gene uncertain. Germline V gene sequence: CDR1 MDHEN, CDR2 SYDVKM. V was cut by 3 bases and J by 2 bases, with 1 base left in between. The length of the CDR3 is 11 residues.

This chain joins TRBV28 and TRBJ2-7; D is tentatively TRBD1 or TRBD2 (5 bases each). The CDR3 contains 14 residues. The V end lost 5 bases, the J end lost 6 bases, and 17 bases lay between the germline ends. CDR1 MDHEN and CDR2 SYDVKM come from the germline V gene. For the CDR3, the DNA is TGTGCCAGCAGTCGAGGGGTGACCACGACCGAGCAGTACTTC. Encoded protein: CASSRGVTTTEQYF.

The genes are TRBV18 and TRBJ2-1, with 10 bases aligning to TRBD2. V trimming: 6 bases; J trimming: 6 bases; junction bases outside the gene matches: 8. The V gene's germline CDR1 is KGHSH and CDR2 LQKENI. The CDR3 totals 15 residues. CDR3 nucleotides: TGTGCCAGCTCCCCTTTAGCGGGAGGCACCAATGAGCAGTTCTTC. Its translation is CASSPLAGGTNEQFF.

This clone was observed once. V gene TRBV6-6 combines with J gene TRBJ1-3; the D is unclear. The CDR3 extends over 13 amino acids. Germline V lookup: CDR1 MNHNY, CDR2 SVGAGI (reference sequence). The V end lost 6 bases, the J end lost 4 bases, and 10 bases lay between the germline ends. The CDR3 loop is CASSPPMGNTIYF. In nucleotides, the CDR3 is TGTGCCAGCAGCCCTCCAATGGGAAACACCATATATTTT.

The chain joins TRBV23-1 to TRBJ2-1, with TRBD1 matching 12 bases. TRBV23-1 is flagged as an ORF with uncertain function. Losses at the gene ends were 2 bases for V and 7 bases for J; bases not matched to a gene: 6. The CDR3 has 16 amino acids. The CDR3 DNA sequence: TGCGCCAGCAGTCAAGGGGACAGGGGGCAGGGGAATGAGCAGTTCTTC. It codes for CASSQGDRGQGNEQFF.

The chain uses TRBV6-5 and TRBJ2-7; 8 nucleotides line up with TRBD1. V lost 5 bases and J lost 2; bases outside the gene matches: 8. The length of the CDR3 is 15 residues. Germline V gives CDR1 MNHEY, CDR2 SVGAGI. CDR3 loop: CASSRAGTGTYEQYF. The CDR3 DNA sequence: TGTGCCAGCAGTCGAGCCGGGACAGGAACCTACGAGCAGTACTTC.

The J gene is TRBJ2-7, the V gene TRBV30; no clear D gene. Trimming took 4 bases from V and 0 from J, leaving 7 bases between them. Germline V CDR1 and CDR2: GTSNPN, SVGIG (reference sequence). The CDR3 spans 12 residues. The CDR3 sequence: CAWNERSYEQYF. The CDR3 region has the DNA TGTGCCTGGAATGAGCGCTCCTACGAGCAGTACTTC.

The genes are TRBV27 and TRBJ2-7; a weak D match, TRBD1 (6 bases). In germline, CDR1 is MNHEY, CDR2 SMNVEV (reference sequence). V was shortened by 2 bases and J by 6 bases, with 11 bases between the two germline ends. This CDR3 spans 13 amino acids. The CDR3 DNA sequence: TGTGCCAGCAGTTTAGCCAGGGGCGGCGAGCAGTACTTC. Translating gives CASSLARGGEQYF.

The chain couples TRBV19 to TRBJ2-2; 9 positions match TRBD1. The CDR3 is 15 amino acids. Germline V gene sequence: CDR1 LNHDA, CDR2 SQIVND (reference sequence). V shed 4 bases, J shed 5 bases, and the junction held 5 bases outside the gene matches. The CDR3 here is CASSRGTGPTGELFF. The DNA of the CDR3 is TGTGCCAGTAGTAGGGGGACAGGGCCGACCGGGGAGCTGTTTTTT. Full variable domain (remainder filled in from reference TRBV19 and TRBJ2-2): DGGITQSPKYLFRKEGQNVTLSCEQNLNHDAMYWYRQDPGQGLRLIYYSQIVNDFQKGDIAEGYSVSREKKESFPLTVTSAQKNPTAFYLCASSRGTGPTGELFFGEGSRLTVL.

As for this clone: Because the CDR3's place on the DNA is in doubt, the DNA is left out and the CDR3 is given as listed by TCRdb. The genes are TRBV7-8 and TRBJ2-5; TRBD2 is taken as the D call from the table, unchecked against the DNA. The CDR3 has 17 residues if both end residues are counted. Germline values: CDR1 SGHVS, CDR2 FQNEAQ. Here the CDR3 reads CASSLGLRAGGEETQYF.

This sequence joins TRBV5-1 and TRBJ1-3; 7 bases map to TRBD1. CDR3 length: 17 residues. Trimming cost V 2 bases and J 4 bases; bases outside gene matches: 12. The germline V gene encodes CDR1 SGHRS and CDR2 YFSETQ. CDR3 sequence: CASSLGQASLGGNTIYF. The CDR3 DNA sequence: TGCGCCAGCAGCTTAGGACAGGCCTCCTTGGGCGGAAACACCATATATTTT.

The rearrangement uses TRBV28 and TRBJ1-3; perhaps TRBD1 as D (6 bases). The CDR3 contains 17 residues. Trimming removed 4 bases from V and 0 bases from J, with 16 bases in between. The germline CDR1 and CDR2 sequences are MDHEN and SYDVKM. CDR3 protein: CASSSGQLTISGNTIYF. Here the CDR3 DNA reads TGTGCCAGCAGTTCAGGACAGTTAACTATCTCTGGAAACACCATATATTTT.

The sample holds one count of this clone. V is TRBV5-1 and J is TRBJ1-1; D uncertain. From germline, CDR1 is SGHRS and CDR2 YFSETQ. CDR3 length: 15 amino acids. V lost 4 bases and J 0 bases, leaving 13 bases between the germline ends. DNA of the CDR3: TGCGCCAGCAGCCCCCGACACTTTATGAACACTGAAGCTTTCTTT. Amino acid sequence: CASSPRHFMNTEAFF. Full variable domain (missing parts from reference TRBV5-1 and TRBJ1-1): KAGVTQTPRYLIKTRGQQVTLSCSPISGHRSVSWYQQTPGQGLQFLFEYFSETQRNKGNFPGRFSGRQFSNSRSEMNVSTLELGDSALYLCASSPRHFMNTEAFFGQGTRLTVV.

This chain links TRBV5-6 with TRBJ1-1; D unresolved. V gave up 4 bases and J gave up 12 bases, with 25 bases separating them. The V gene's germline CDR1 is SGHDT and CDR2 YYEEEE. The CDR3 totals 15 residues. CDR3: CASSTEPGNIRVTFF. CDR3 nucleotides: TGTGCCAGCAGCACCGAACCGGGGAATATCCGGGTTACTTTCTTT. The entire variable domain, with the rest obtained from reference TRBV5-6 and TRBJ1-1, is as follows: DAGVTQSPTHLIKTRGQQVTLRCSPKSGHDTVSWYQQALGQGPQFIFQYYEEEERQRGNFPDRFSGHQFPNYSSELNVNALLLGDSALYLCASSTEPGNIRVTFFGQGTRLTVV.